The subject of this entry is one TCR beta chain. This CDR3 has 16 residues. V dropped 3 bases and J dropped 0 bases, with 14 bases sitting between them. Germline values: CDR1 LNHDA, CDR2 SQIVND (reference sequence). These data come from a study of blood T cell repertoires in COVID-19. This table comes from immunoSEQ multiplex PCR, and its TCRdb copy is limited to in-frame clones, with some not included. The repertoire holds 150,000 to 200,000 clones, with 94% as singletons. The chain has TRBV19 and TRBJ1-2; the D is unclear. Specimen: peripheral blood. The sequence was collected from a man aged 25 to 40 with COVID-19, enrolled during active disease. CDR3 amino acids: CASSIETGISNYGYTF. CDR3 DNA sequence: TGTGCCAGTAGTATCGAGACGGGGATTTCTAACTATGGCTACACCTTC.